Listed below are T cell receptor beta chains from one sample, sequenced in a study of cytomegalovirus exposure and HLA in healthy donors. Generated by immunoSEQ multiplex PCR, the TCRdb table keeps only in-frame clones and is missing some. The sample includes 80,000 to 100,000 clones, around four fifths of them seen just once. The sequenced material came from PBMCs. Source of these receptors: a young man in good health and CMV-seronegative. Both conserved end residues are part of each CDR3. The D gene is left open where the match is weak. Not all rows give a size; the values are once, few, many and, for expanded clones, a class.

D: .
size: .
J: TRBJ1-5
V: TRBV6-5
CDR3: CASSSTANQPQHF
DNA: TGTGCCAGCAGTTCGACAGCGAATCAGCCCCAGCATTTT

D: .
size: .
J: TRBJ2-7
V: TRBV9
CDR3: CASSVDQGSSYEQYF
DNA: TGTGCCAGCAGCGTAGATCAGGGCAGCTCCTACGAGCAGTACTTC

D: TRBD1
size: .
J: TRBJ1-6
V: TRBV11-2
CDR3: CASSLEGQYNSPLHF
DNA: TGTGCCAGCAGCTTAGAGGGACAGTATAATTCACCCCTCCACTTT

D: TRBD1
size: .
J: TRBJ1-5
V: TRBV2
CDR3: CASSRTGTGAFNSNQPQHF
DNA: TGTGCCAGCAGTAGAACCGGGACAGGGGCTTTCAATAGCAATCAGCCCCAGCATTTT

D: TRBD1
size: .
J: TRBJ1-5
V: TRBV29-1
CDR3: CSAMTGDNQPQHF
DNA: TGCAGCGCCATGACAGGGGATAATCAGCCCCAGCATTTT

D: .
size: .
J: TRBJ2-2
V: TRBV6-4
CDR3: CASSVLSGTGELFF
DNA: TGTGCCAGCAGTGTTCTGTCAGGGACCGGGGAGCTGTTTTTT

D: .
size: .
J: TRBJ2-1
V: TRBV27
CDR3: CASSSRGINEQFF
DNA: TGTGCCAGCAGTTCGCGAGGGATCAATGAGCAGTTCTTC

D: .
size: .
J: TRBJ2-2
V: TRBV11-2
CDR3: CASSSHKTRTPNTGELFF
DNA: TGTGCCAGCAGCTCCCACAAAACCCGGACTCCGAACACCGGGGAGCTGTTTTTT

D: .
size: few
J: TRBJ1-1
V: TRBV5-1
CDR3: CASSLVGMNTEAFF
DNA: TGCGCCAGCAGCTTGGTGGGCATGAACACTGAAGCTTTCTTT

D: .
size: .
J: TRBJ2-7
V: TRBV28
CDR3: CASSLPRRDYEQYF
DNA: TGTGCCAGCAGTCTCCCTCGACGGGACTACGAGCAGTACTTC

D: TRBD1
size: .
J: TRBJ2-5
V: TRBV7-9
CDR3: CASSPQDRLQETQYF
DNA: TGCGCCAGCAGCCCACAGGACAGGCTTCAAGAGACCCAGTACTTC

D: .
size: .
J: TRBJ1-1
V: TRBV30
CDR3: CAWSHNLLAFF
DNA: TGTGCCTGGAGTCATAATTTACTAGCTTTCTTT

D: .
size: few
J: TRBJ2-7
V: TRBV6-1
CDR3: CASSTLGADEQYF
DNA: TGTGCCAGCAGCACCCTAGGTGCAGACGAGCAGTACTTC

D: TRBD2
size: few
J: TRBJ2-1
V: TRBV15
CDR3: CATSRTRAGGDEQFF
DNA: TGTGCCACCAGCAGAACCCGAGCGGGAGGGGATGAGCAGTTCTTC

D: .
size: .
J: TRBJ1-1
V: TRBV29-1
CDR3: CSVEADTNTEAFF
DNA: TGCAGCGTTGAAGCGGACACGAACACTGAAGCTTTCTTT

D: TRBD2
size: .
J: TRBJ2-7
V: TRBV23-1
CDR3: CASSQDLAGRSYEQYF
DNA: TGCGCCAGCAGTCAAGACCTAGCGGGGCGCTCCTACGAGCAGTACTTC

D: TRBD1
size: .
J: TRBJ2-2
V: TRBV15
CDR3: CATSGGQSHTGELFF
DNA: TGTGCCACCAGCGGGGGACAGTCCCACACCGGGGAGCTGTTTTTT

D: .
size: once
J: TRBJ2-5
V: TRBV2
CDR3: CASSEYRSQETQYF
DNA: TGTGCCAGCAGTGAATACAGGAGCCAAGAGACCCAGTACTTC

D: .
size: .
J: TRBJ1-5
V: TRBV7-2
CDR3: CASSLAGRQGNQPQHF
DNA: TGTGCCAGCAGCTTAGCGGGGAGACAGGGCAATCAGCCCCAGCATTTT

D: .
size: .
J: TRBJ1-2
V: TRBV6-1
CDR3: CASSRPRGLFGYTF
DNA: TGTGCCAGCAGCCGCCCCAGGGGTTTATTTGGCTACACCTTC

D: .
size: few
J: TRBJ2-7
V: TRBV27
CDR3: CASSLYPPGEQYF
DNA: TGTGCCAGCAGTTTATATCCCCCCGGCGAGCAGTACTTC

D: .
size: .
J: TRBJ2-3
V: TRBV6-1
CDR3: CASSSTVTDTQYF
DNA: TGTGCCAGCAGTTCCACAGTCACAGATACGCAGTATTTT

D: TRBD1
size: .
J: TRBJ2-1
V: TRBV7-6
CDR3: CASSKTPGQAGREQFF
DNA: TGTGCCAGCAGCAAAACCCCGGGACAGGCAGGGCGGGAGCAGTTCTTC

D: TRBD2
size: .
J: TRBJ2-1
V: TRBV30
CDR3: CAWSVGGLAGGQSSYNEQFF
DNA: TGTGCCTGGAGTGTTGGGGGGCTAGCGGGAGGTCAGAGCTCCTACAATGAGCAGTTCTTC

D: .
size: .
J: TRBJ2-2
V: TRBV5-1
CDR3: CASSKGSGNTGELFF
DNA: TGCGCCAGCAGCAAGGGGTCCGGGAACACCGGGGAGCTGTTTTTT

D: TRBD2
size: few
J: TRBJ2-7
V: TRBV5-1
CDR3: CASSLETSGSYEQYF
DNA: TGCGCCAGCAGCTTGGAAACTAGCGGGAGCTACGAGCAGTACTTC

D: TRBD2
size: .
J: TRBJ2-7
V: TRBV19
CDR3: CARSPRDYSYEQYF
DNA: TGTGCCAGGAGCCCCCGGGACTACTCCTACGAGCAGTACTTC

D: .
size: .
J: TRBJ1-2
V: TRBV6-1
CDR3: CASSEAEAVYGYTF
DNA: TGTGCCAGCAGTGAAGCCGAGGCAGTCTATGGCTACACCTTC

D: TRBD1
size: few
J: TRBJ1-2
V: TRBV15
CDR3: CATSSSGQASNYGYTF
DNA: TGTGCCACCAGCAGTTCAGGACAGGCCTCTAACTATGGCTACACCTTC

D: .
size: .
J: TRBJ2-3
V: TRBV5-6
CDR3: CASSLGPLNGRTDTQYF
DNA: TGTGCCAGCAGCTTGGGCCCCCTAAACGGGAGAACAGATACGCAGTATTTT

D: .
size: .
J: TRBJ2-1
V: TRBV6-5
CDR3: CASSYSRHFNEQFF
DNA: TGTGCCAGCAGTTACTCGAGACATTTCAATGAGCAGTTCTTC

D: TRBD2
size: .
J: TRBJ2-1
V: TRBV7-9
CDR3: CASSLAGEGGSYNEQFF
DNA: TGTGCCAGCAGCTTAGCGGGGGAGGGCGGGTCCTACAATGAGCAGTTCTTC

D: .
size: once
J: TRBJ2-2
V: TRBV6-1
CDR3: CASSEALAGSNTGELFF
DNA: TGTGCCAGCAGTGAAGCCCTGGCAGGGTCGAACACCGGGGAGCTGTTTTTT

D: TRBD1
size: .
J: TRBJ2-7
V: TRBV19
CDR3: CASSIYPVGTATYEQYF
DNA: TGTGCCAGTAGTATTTACCCGGTAGGGACAGCAACCTACGAGCAGTACTTC

D: .
size: once
J: TRBJ1-2
V: TRBV28
CDR3: CASSSKGAYGYTF
DNA: TGTGCCAGCAGCTCCAAGGGAGCTTATGGCTACACCTTC

D: TRBD1
size: .
J: TRBJ1-1
V: TRBV5-1
CDR3: CASSFLMTGDTEAFF
DNA: TGCGCCAGCAGCTTCCTGATGACAGGGGACACTGAAGCTTTCTTT

D: TRBD1
size: .
J: TRBJ1-6
V: TRBV27
CDR3: CASSLETGSSYNSPLHF
DNA: TGTGCCAGCAGTTTAGAGACAGGGAGCTCCTATAATTCACCCCTCCACTTT

D: .
size: .
J: TRBJ2-7
V: TRBV7-9
CDR3: CASSLATGHLRDEQYF
DNA: TGTGCCAGCAGCTTAGCGACAGGCCACTTACGGGACGAGCAGTACTTC

D: TRBD1
size: .
J: TRBJ2-3
V: TRBV14
CDR3: CASSQDRAGTDTQYF
DNA: TGTGCCAGCAGCCAGGACAGGGCGGGCACAGATACGCAGTATTTT

D: .
size: few
J: TRBJ2-2
V: TRBV6-4
CDR3: CASSDWPGELFF
DNA: TGTGCCAGCAGTGACTGGCCCGGGGAGCTGTTTTTT

D: .
size: .
J: TRBJ2-1
V: TRBV7-2
CDR3: CASSLGRNEQFF
DNA: TGTGCCAGCAGCTTAGGTCGGAATGAGCAGTTCTTC

D: TRBD1
size: .
J: TRBJ2-1
V: TRBV28
CDR3: CATQGTDNEQFF
DNA: TGTGCCACCCAAGGGACAGACAATGAGCAGTTCTTC

D: .
size: .
J: TRBJ1-6
V: TRBV28
CDR3: CASSFPGSPLHF
DNA: TGTGCCAGCAGTTTTCCCGGTTCACCCCTCCACTTT

D: TRBD2
size: .
J: TRBJ2-1
V: TRBV2
CDR3: CASKVGASGTYNEQFF
DNA: TGTGCCAGCAAGGTTGGGGCTAGCGGGACCTACAATGAGCAGTTCTTC

D: .
size: .
J: TRBJ1-1
V: TRBV28
CDR3: CASSLWFRGMNTEAFF
DNA: TGTGCCAGCAGTTTATGGTTCAGGGGAATGAACACTGAAGCTTTCTTT

D: .
size: .
J: TRBJ2-1
V: TRBV25-1
CDR3: CASSPPEADYNEQFF
DNA: TGTGCCAGCAGTCCCCCCGAGGCGGATTACAATGAGCAGTTCTTC

D: .
size: .
J: TRBJ1-3
V: TRBV5-5
CDR3: CASSLLNIPGNTIYF
DNA: TGTGCCAGCAGCTTGTTAAATATCCCTGGAAACACCATATATTTT

D: .
size: .
J: TRBJ1-1
V: TRBV5-8
CDR3: CASSPNNEAFF
DNA: TGTGCCAGCAGCCCTAATAATGAAGCTTTCTTT

D: .
size: once
J: TRBJ1-2
V: TRBV30
CDR3: CAWSVIDLGYTF
DNA: TGTGCCTGGAGTGTTATAGATTTAGGCTACACCTTC

D: TRBD1
size: .
J: TRBJ1-2
V: TRBV23-1
CDR3: CASSRLTGEESGYTF
DNA: TGCGCCAGCAGCCGCCTTACAGGGGAGGAAAGCGGCTACACCTTC

D: TRBD2
size: .
J: TRBJ2-2
V: TRBV5-1
CDR3: CASSWIGLAVPGELFF
DNA: TGCGCCAGCAGCTGGATAGGACTAGCTGTCCCCGGGGAGCTGTTTTTT

D: TRBD1
size: .
J: TRBJ1-1
V: TRBV5-1
CDR3: CASSPDRGGTEAFF
DNA: TGCGCCAGCAGTCCTGACAGGGGAGGAACTGAAGCTTTCTTT

D: .
size: .
J: TRBJ1-1
V: TRBV6-1
CDR3: CASSDMWAQRNTEAFF
DNA: TGTGCCAGCAGTGATATGTGGGCTCAGAGGAACACTGAAGCTTTCTTT

D: TRBD1
size: .
J: TRBJ2-2
V: TRBV5-1
CDR3: CASSPTGVGTGELFF
DNA: TGCGCCAGCAGCCCAACAGGGGTGGGGACCGGGGAGCTGTTTTTT

D: TRBD1
size: .
J: TRBJ2-6
V: TRBV4-3
CDR3: CASSQGGTGISGANVLTF
DNA: TGCGCCAGCAGCCAAGGAGGGACAGGGATATCTGGGGCCAACGTCCTGACTTTC